Listed below are T cell receptor beta chains from one sample, sequenced in a study of OX40 agonist ivuxolimab in advanced cancers. Clones were sequenced by immunoSEQ multiplex PCR, and TCRdb holds only the in-frame ones, with some missing. The data show some 65,000 clones, with 87% seen just once and around 2.7% held by the top ten. The specimen comprised CD4+ or CD8+ T cells sorted from blood, sampled in a trial of the OX40 agonist ivuxolimab. The receptors were gathered from an adult with an advanced solid tumor such as melanoma, head and neck, liver or kidney cancer. The CDR3 runs from the conserved cysteine through the conserved F or W. Each record gives: V gene, clone size, D gene, J gene, CDR3 protein, CDR3 DNA. D genes are given only for firm matches. Not every row has a clone size; where given, it reads once, few, many or a size class.

v_gene: TRBV5-6; abundance: .; d_gene: TRBD2; j_gene: TRBJ2-5; CDR3aa: CASSLGGGARETQYF; CDR3nt: TGTGCCAGCAGCCTAGGCGGGGGGGCCCGTGAGACCCAGTACTTC
v_gene: TRBV11-2; abundance: .; d_gene: TRBD2; j_gene: TRBJ2-1; CDR3aa: CASSLVAGPNNEQFF; CDR3nt: TGTGCCAGCAGCTTAGTAGCGGGGCCAAACAATGAGCAGTTCTTC
v_gene: TRBV15; abundance: .; d_gene: TRBD2; j_gene: TRBJ2-7; CDR3aa: CATSRARGLAYEQYF; CDR3nt: TGTGCCACCAGCAGAGCCCGGGGACTAGCCTACGAGCAGTACTTC
v_gene: TRBV4-3; abundance: .; d_gene: TRBD2; j_gene: TRBJ2-3; CDR3aa: CASSQDLSGAPTDTQYF; CDR3nt: TGCGCCAGCAGCCAAGATCTAAGCGGGGCCCCCACAGATACGCAGTATTTT
v_gene: TRBV19; abundance: .; d_gene: TRBD1; j_gene: TRBJ2-6; CDR3aa: CASGFQGTGAPSGANVLTF; CDR3nt: TGTGCCAGTGGATTCCAGGGGACAGGGGCACCCTCTGGGGCCAACGTCCTGACTTTC
v_gene: TRBV11-2; abundance: .; d_gene: .; j_gene: TRBJ2-3; CDR3aa: CASSLVLEDTQYF; CDR3nt: TGTGCCAGCAGCTTAGTGTTGGAGGATACGCAGTATTTT
v_gene: TRBV25-1; abundance: .; d_gene: TRBD2; j_gene: TRBJ2-5; CDR3aa: CASSEGLAGGTQYF; CDR3nt: TGTGCCAGCAGTGAGGGACTAGCGGGGGGGACCCAGTACTTC
v_gene: TRBV6-4; abundance: .; d_gene: .; j_gene: TRBJ1-6; CDR3aa: CARAKTGTVNSPLHF; CDR3nt: TGTGCCAGGGCTAAAACAGGGACGGTAAATTCACCCCTCCACTTT
v_gene: TRBV5-1; abundance: once; d_gene: TRBD2; j_gene: TRBJ2-2; CDR3aa: CASSLASGTGELFF; CDR3nt: TGCGCCAGCAGCTTGGCTAGCGGCACCGGGGAGCTGTTTTTT
v_gene: TRBV11-2; abundance: .; d_gene: .; j_gene: TRBJ2-5; CDR3aa: CASSLGPLRGQETQYF; CDR3nt: TGTGCCAGCAGCCTCGGCCCCCTCCGGGGGCAAGAGACCCAGTACTTC
v_gene: TRBV9; abundance: .; d_gene: TRBD2; j_gene: TRBJ2-1; CDR3aa: CASSALPTSGGAGNEQFF; CDR3nt: TGTGCCAGCAGCGCACTCCCAACTAGCGGGGGGGCTGGGAATGAGCAGTTCTTC
v_gene: TRBV2; abundance: .; d_gene: TRBD2; j_gene: TRBJ2-4; CDR3aa: CASGLAGDGNIQYF; CDR3nt: TGTGCCAGCGGACTAGCGGGAGACGGAAACATTCAGTACTTC
v_gene: TRBV19; abundance: .; d_gene: .; j_gene: TRBJ2-2; CDR3aa: CASRSQGRTGELFF; CDR3nt: TGTGCCAGTAGAAGTCAGGGTCGCACCGGGGAGCTGTTTTTT
v_gene: TRBV4-3; abundance: once; d_gene: .; j_gene: TRBJ1-3; CDR3aa: CASSRTAMGVLSSGNTIYF; CDR3nt: TGCGCCAGCAGCCGGACAGCCATGGGGGTCCTTTCATCTGGAAACACCATATATTTT
v_gene: TRBV2; abundance: .; d_gene: TRBD1; j_gene: TRBJ2-3; CDR3aa: CASRVPGQYVTDTQYF; CDR3nt: TGTGCCAGCAGGGTTCCGGGACAGTATGTCACAGATACGCAGTATTTT
v_gene: TRBV15; abundance: .; d_gene: .; j_gene: TRBJ1-1; CDR3aa: CATSRDRTEAFF; CDR3nt: TGTGCCACCAGCAGAGATCGAACTGAAGCTTTCTTT
v_gene: TRBV19; abundance: .; d_gene: TRBD1; j_gene: TRBJ2-2; CDR3aa: CASSIGDRDAGELFF; CDR3nt: TGTGCCAGTAGTATAGGAGACAGGGACGCCGGGGAGCTGTTTTTT
v_gene: TRBV15; abundance: .; d_gene: .; j_gene: TRBJ1-1; CDR3aa: CATSRGKGGFATEAFF; CDR3nt: TGTGCCACCAGCAGAGGTAAAGGGGGTTTTGCCACTGAAGCTTTCTTT
v_gene: TRBV6-5; abundance: .; d_gene: .; j_gene: TRBJ1-2; CDR3aa: CASNLGGGLYGYTF; CDR3nt: TGTGCCAGCAATCTGGGAGGGGGACTCTATGGCTACACCTTC
v_gene: TRBV30; abundance: .; d_gene: .; j_gene: TRBJ2-5; CDR3aa: CAWSVTGTKTQYF; CDR3nt: TGTGCCTGGAGTGTGACCGGTACGAAGACCCAGTACTTC
v_gene: TRBV28; abundance: few; d_gene: .; j_gene: TRBJ1-5; CDR3aa: CASSTGTRTPQHF; CDR3nt: TGTGCCAGCAGCACAGGGACGCGTACGCCCCAGCATTTT
v_gene: TRBV7-3; abundance: .; d_gene: .; j_gene: TRBJ1-1; CDR3aa: CASSPQGRNTEAFF; CDR3nt: TGTGCCAGCAGCCCTCAGGGCAGGAACACTGAAGCTTTCTTT
v_gene: TRBV20-1; abundance: .; d_gene: .; j_gene: TRBJ2-5; CDR3aa: CSAGTPETQYF; CDR3nt: TGCAGTGCTGGGACTCCAGAGACCCAGTACTTC
v_gene: TRBV7-2; abundance: .; d_gene: .; j_gene: TRBJ2-3; CDR3aa: CASSLRFTVEDTQYF; CDR3nt: TGTGCCAGCAGCTTAAGGTTTACGGTTGAAGATACGCAGTATTTT
v_gene: TRBV27; abundance: .; d_gene: .; j_gene: TRBJ2-2; CDR3aa: CASSLSWASGELFF; CDR3nt: TGTGCCAGCAGTTTATCCTGGGCGAGCGGGGAGCTGTTTTTT
v_gene: TRBV28; abundance: .; d_gene: .; j_gene: TRBJ1-5; CDR3aa: CASSEPTGTHQPQHF; CDR3nt: TGTGCCAGCAGCGAGCCGACAGGCACCCATCAGCCCCAGCATTTT
v_gene: TRBV28; abundance: .; d_gene: .; j_gene: TRBJ1-2; CDR3aa: CASSLSGAIYGYTF; CDR3nt: TGTGCCAGCAGTTTATCGGGGGCGATTTATGGCTACACCTTC
v_gene: TRBV9; abundance: .; d_gene: .; j_gene: TRBJ1-3; CDR3aa: CASQRGNTIYF; CDR3nt: TGTGCCAGTCAAAGAGGAAACACCATATATTTT
v_gene: TRBV19; abundance: few; d_gene: .; j_gene: TRBJ1-3; CDR3aa: CASNPGAGGNTIYF; CDR3nt: TGTGCCAGTAATCCCGGAGCGGGGGGAAACACCATATATTTT
v_gene: TRBV7-9; abundance: .; d_gene: .; j_gene: TRBJ1-6; CDR3aa: CASSLQSGNKNSPLHF; CDR3nt: TGTGCCAGCAGCTTACAAAGCGGTAACAAAAATTCACCCCTCCACTTT
v_gene: TRBV30; abundance: .; d_gene: .; j_gene: TRBJ1-3; CDR3aa: CASNRGLGTGNTIYF; CDR3nt: TGTGCCTCAAATAGAGGTCTAGGAACTGGAAACACCATATATTTT
v_gene: TRBV6-5; abundance: once; d_gene: TRBD1; j_gene: TRBJ1-2; CDR3aa: CASSPDRGPNYGYTF; CDR3nt: TGTGCCAGCAGCCCCGACAGGGGCCCCAACTATGGCTACACCTTC
v_gene: TRBV10-3; abundance: .; d_gene: TRBD1; j_gene: TRBJ1-2; CDR3aa: CAIKAGTGGFGSYGYTF; CDR3nt: TGTGCCATCAAAGCCGGGACAGGGGGCTTTGGGTCCTATGGCTACACCTTC
v_gene: TRBV5-1; abundance: .; d_gene: .; j_gene: TRBJ1-1; CDR3aa: CASSLGPRNTEAFF; CDR3nt: TGCGCCAGCAGCTTGGGTCCAAGGAACACTGAAGCTTTCTTT
v_gene: TRBV5-1; abundance: once; d_gene: TRBD2; j_gene: TRBJ2-2; CDR3aa: CASRPGLAGGYTGELFF; CDR3nt: TGCGCCAGCAGACCGGGACTAGCGGGAGGTTACACCGGGGAGCTGTTTTTT
v_gene: TRBV18; abundance: .; d_gene: .; j_gene: TRBJ2-7; CDR3aa: CASSGERSREQYF; CDR3nt: TGTGCCAGCTCAGGGGAGCGGTCTAGGGAGCAGTACTTC
v_gene: TRBV20-1; abundance: .; d_gene: .; j_gene: TRBJ2-7; CDR3aa: CSVGSYEQYF; CDR3nt: TGCAGTGTTGGTTCCTACGAGCAGTACTTC
v_gene: TRBV5-1; abundance: .; d_gene: .; j_gene: TRBJ1-2; CDR3aa: CASSLWGRDAMGGYTF; CDR3nt: TGCGCCAGCAGCTTGTGGGGCAGGGATGCCATGGGGGGCTACACCTTC
v_gene: TRBV4-2; abundance: .; d_gene: .; j_gene: TRBJ2-1; CDR3aa: CASSQDLPVAEQFF; CDR3nt: TGTGCCAGCAGCCAAGATCTCCCAGTTGCCGAGCAGTTCTTC
v_gene: TRBV27; abundance: .; d_gene: TRBD1; j_gene: TRBJ2-3; CDR3aa: CASSLSGTGAGDTQYF; CDR3nt: TGTGCCAGCAGTTTATCCGGGACAGGGGCAGGAGATACGCAGTATTTT
v_gene: TRBV29-1; abundance: .; d_gene: .; j_gene: TRBJ1-2; CDR3aa: CSVLPTGTHGYTF; CDR3nt: TGCAGCGTCCTCCCCACAGGGACCCATGGCTACACCTTC
v_gene: TRBV28; abundance: .; d_gene: .; j_gene: TRBJ2-2; CDR3aa: CASSQNTGELFF; CDR3nt: TGTGCCAGCAGCCAGAACACCGGGGAGCTGTTTTTT
v_gene: TRBV28; abundance: .; d_gene: .; j_gene: TRBJ1-5; CDR3aa: CASSPPLGQPQHF; CDR3nt: TGTGCCAGCAGTCCCCCTTTGGGGCAGCCCCAGCATTTT
v_gene: TRBV28; abundance: .; d_gene: .; j_gene: TRBJ2-7; CDR3aa: CASEGRAYEQYF; CDR3nt: TGTGCCAGTGAGGGCAGGGCTTACGAGCAGTACTTC
v_gene: TRBV14; abundance: .; d_gene: TRBD2; j_gene: TRBJ2-1; CDR3aa: CASTLSSGSWNEQFF; CDR3nt: TGTGCCAGTACCCTTTCCAGCGGGAGTTGGAATGAGCAGTTCTTC
v_gene: TRBV10-2; abundance: .; d_gene: .; j_gene: TRBJ2-7; CDR3aa: CASSGTPSYEQYF; CDR3nt: TGCGCCAGCAGTGGGACTCCCTCCTACGAGCAGTACTTC
v_gene: TRBV5-1; abundance: once; d_gene: .; j_gene: TRBJ1-5; CDR3aa: CASSFDSNQPQHF; CDR3nt: TGCGCCAGCAGCTTCGACAGCAATCAGCCCCAGCATTTT
v_gene: TRBV19; abundance: .; d_gene: TRBD2; j_gene: TRBJ2-3; CDR3aa: CASSSPSGRGTDTQYF; CDR3nt: TGTGCCAGTAGTTCCCCTAGCGGTCGGGGCACAGATACGCAGTATTTT
v_gene: TRBV19; abundance: .; d_gene: TRBD1; j_gene: TRBJ2-7; CDR3aa: CASSISTGGNFLEQYF; CDR3nt: TGTGCCAGTAGTATATCAACAGGGGGAAACTTCTTGGAGCAGTACTTC
v_gene: TRBV11-3; abundance: .; d_gene: .; j_gene: TRBJ2-1; CDR3aa: CASSLDPGIRGNEQFF; CDR3nt: TGTGCCAGCAGCTTAGATCCCGGGATAAGGGGCAATGAGCAGTTCTTC
v_gene: TRBV5-4; abundance: .; d_gene: .; j_gene: TRBJ2-7; CDR3aa: CASSLVQGPFYEQYF; CDR3nt: TGTGCCAGCAGCTTGGTGCAGGGGCCCTTCTACGAGCAGTACTTC
v_gene: TRBV11-3; abundance: .; d_gene: .; j_gene: TRBJ1-1; CDR3aa: CASSPRFVLRDGAEAFF; CDR3nt: TGTGCCAGCAGCCCCCGGTTCGTCTTAAGGGATGGCGCTGAAGCTTTCTTT
v_gene: TRBV6-1; abundance: once; d_gene: .; j_gene: TRBJ1-3; CDR3aa: CASSEAGAQGTGNTIYF; CDR3nt: TGTGCCAGCAGCGAAGCAGGGGCTCAGGGAACTGGAAACACCATATATTTT
v_gene: TRBV5-4; abundance: .; d_gene: .; j_gene: TRBJ1-2; CDR3aa: CASSLAGTSFTF; CDR3nt: TGTGCCAGCAGCTTGGCAGGGACAAGTTTCACCTTC
v_gene: TRBV11-2; abundance: .; d_gene: TRBD1; j_gene: TRBJ2-1; CDR3aa: CASSRDSAYNEQFF; CDR3nt: TGTGCCAGCAGCCGGGACAGTGCCTACAATGAGCAGTTCTTC
v_gene: TRBV9; abundance: medium-sized; d_gene: .; j_gene: TRBJ2-3; CDR3aa: CASSVAFAGGTDTQYF; CDR3nt: TGTGCCAGCAGCGTAGCCTTCGCAGGAGGAACAGATACGCAGTATTTT
v_gene: TRBV5-1; abundance: .; d_gene: TRBD1; j_gene: TRBJ2-7; CDR3aa: CASSLDGTGNSYEQYF; CDR3nt: TGCGCCAGCAGCTTGGATGGGACAGGGAATTCCTACGAGCAGTACTTC